This TCR beta chain was captured by sequencing in a study of blood T cells in healthy people across ages. Study observations and caveats: Bulk PBMC profiling left naive and antigen-experienced comparisons inconclusive.

In regard to this clonotype: The antigen is not known.

Donation came from healthy Caucasian individuals in Russia who were aged about 6 to 100. Every donor provided roughly 9.1 milliliters of peripheral blood. Primed by a sample-barcoded 5' primer and a J-beta primer mix, a second PCR proceeded for 7 to 11 cycles. MiXCR was run by TCRdb on the 5' RACE reads, yielding one entry per CDR3 protein. This table has about a million distinct CDR3 sequences, just over 50% appearing once. This CDR3 spans 14 amino acids. The germline V gene has CDR1 DFQATT and CDR2 SNEGSKA (reference sequence). J lost 3 bases, V lost 5 bases, and 8 bases had no gene match. Sequencing was performed on blood. The receptor's source is an older woman in good health. This chain links TRBV20-1 with TRBJ2-3; 7 bases align to TRBD2. CDR3 protein: CSAGEGRGTDTQYF. The CDR3 coding sequence is TGCAGTGCTGGGGAGGGCCGGGGAACAGATACGCAGTATTTT.